This T cell receptor (beta chain) emerged from a study of T-cell reconstitution after alpha-beta-depleted transplantation in children (dated by TCRdb to about 2016). Looking at the study overall: Using TCR repertoire profiling, the study followed T-cell immune reconstitution in a quantitative way in children after TCRalphabeta/CD19-depleted allogeneic hematopoietic cell transplantation. The research as a whole found: In some patients, the high TCRbeta diversity seen at day 60 was put down to recipient T cells and intrathymic progenitors that had survived conditioning. The apparently early alphabetaT-cell count recovery about two months after transplant was reportedly dependent on only several hundred rapidly expanded clones derived from non-depleted graft cells. Over subsequent months, a decline in hyperexpanded clone frequencies was noted, and after one year, T-cell counts and TCRbeta diversity were mostly ascribed to newly produced T cells.

The sample's treatment or condition label, in plain terms: allogeneic hematopoietic cell transplantation with graft depleted of TCRalphabeta T cells and CD19 B cells. Transplant recipients were children who received TCRalphabeta/CD19-depleted allogeneic hematopoietic cell grafts. Ten or more counts support this clonotype. What this receptor recognizes is not known. No qualities accompany the bases; no much larger clone lies one base away. Library preparation used PCR. Data came from an Illumina HiSeq 2500. TCR library preparation used molecular barcoding, with unique molecular identifiers applied to normalize quantification of the TCRbeta repertoire. The raw public reads went through TCRdb reprocessing: fastp at Q25, MiXCR clone calling, in-frame beta chains kept. Rows with one shared CDR3 protein collapse into an entry with the most common genes and DNA. The sample data list approximately 500,000 distinct CDR3 sequences, and about 10% of these were observed just once. 2% to 2.5% of the sample lies in the top ten.

The starting material was PBMCs, obtained before TCRalphabeta/CD19-depleted stem cell transplant. This clonotype was obtained from a child aged 2 to 9 with inherited bone marrow failure, due to receive a stem cell transplant.

Here is the DNA: TGTGCCAGCAGTGAATTAGCGGGGGACTCGAACACCGGGGAGCTGTTTTTT. Translated, it reads CASSELAGDSNTGELFF. The sequence links TRBV6-1 to TRBJ2-2, with 9 middle bases fitting TRBD2. Here V drops 2 bases and J drops 0 bases, and the junction holds 4 bases not matched to any gene. The cysteine opens and the phenylalanine closes a CDR3 of 17 amino acids. Left in the record is the CDR3 DNA by itself, 51 bases read in frame from the first base. The germline V gene yields MNHNS for CDR1 and SASEGT for CDR2.